The T cell receptor (beta chain) under discussion was sequenced for a study of T cells in localized non-small cell lung cancer. General observations from the study: Peak T cell clonality was found in uninvolved adjacent lung, exceeding tumor. Longer overall survival was linked to higher blood T cell density. Appearance in adjacent lung was seen for a median 57 of the top 100 tumor clones. Analysis by sequencing included only one tumor region, so heterogeneity remains possible.

Worth noting for this clone: As yet, its antigen is unknown.

Germline CDR1 and CDR2: SGHRS and YFSETQ. V was trimmed by 3 bases and J by 2 bases, leaving 13 bases between them. The CDR3 runs to 15 residues. Some clones are missing from TCRdb's copy, which holds only in-frame ones; the method was immunoSEQ multiplex PCR. The sample contains about 25,000 clones, around 85% of which appear only once. The chain couples TRBV5-1 to TRBJ2-3; possibly TRBD1 or TRBD2 for D (7 bases each). The sequence was collected from a male donor older than 55 with stage II squamous cell lung carcinoma. This specimen was peripheral blood, taken before any cancer treatment. The CDR3 nucleotides are TGCGCCAGCAGCTGGGGAGGGGGCCCCACAGATACGCAGTATTTT. It specifies CASSWGGGPTDTQYF.